The 32 T cell receptor beta chains below all came from one sample that was sequenced in a study of T cells in Graves' hyperthyroidism and ophthalmopathy. RNA transcripts provided the source from which TCR beta CDR3 regions were amplified. The study used the HTBI primer set for a first-round RT-PCR of the TCR CDR3. MiXCR, run by TCRdb on the multiplex PCR reads, gives a single entry per CDR3 protein. Among 660,000 or so distinct CDR3 sequences listed, less than 25% were seen once. Sample: blood. These receptors came from a man aged 25 to 45 with Graves' ophthalmopathy.

This clonotype was counted between two and nine times. The chain couples TRBV19 to TRBJ2-2; D call uncertain. V shed 7 bases and J shed 8 bases, with 11 bases lying between them. Germline loops: CDR1 LNHDA, CDR2 SQIVND (reference sequence). The CDR3 loop spans 12 amino acids. DNA for the CDR3: TGTGCCAGTAATAAGGCGTGGGGGGAGCTGTTTTTT. Its translation is CASNKAWGELFF.

This clonotype came up many times. V is TRBV18 and J is TRBJ2-1; D is undetermined. CDR1 and CDR2 from the germline V gene are KGHSH and LQKENI. V was clipped by 1 base and J by 0 bases, with 7 bases between them. The CDR3 runs 15 residues. CDR3 in DNA: TGTGCCAGCTCACCACTCCACCTCTCCTACAATGAGCAGTTCTTC. It yields the protein CASSPLHLSYNEQFF.

This clonotype appeared a few times. The chain employs TRBV14 and TRBJ2-2, with D perhaps TRBD1 (7 bases). V was cut by 3 bases and J by 0 bases, with 17 bases left in between. Germline CDR1 reads SGHDN; CDR2 reads FVKESK. The CDR3 totals 18 residues. The CDR3 loop reads CASSHPKTGTPNTGELFF. As DNA, the CDR3 is TGTGCCAGCAGCCATCCCAAGACAGGGACTCCGAACACCGGGGAGCTGTTTTTT.

The chain carries TRBV4-2 and TRBJ1-5, with D perhaps TRBD1 (6 bases). The CDR3 has 16 residues. Germline CDR1 LGHNA, CDR2 YNFKEQ. V was shortened by 0 bases and J by 3 bases, with 12 bases between the two germline ends. This CDR3 is CASSQDGPGANQPQHF. The CDR3 nucleotides read TGTGCCAGCAGCCAAGATGGGCCAGGGGCCAATCAGCCCCAGCATTTT.

The rearrangement links TRBV5-1 to TRBJ2-7; either TRBD1 or TRBD2 may supply D (5 bases each). Germline V lookup: CDR1 SGHRS, CDR2 YFSETQ. Trimming took 3 bases from V and 5 from J, leaving 18 bases between them. CDR3 length: 15 amino acids. In DNA form, the CDR3 reads TGCGCCAGCAGCTACGGGGACCCCAAGCTCCACGAGCAGTACTTC. Protein: CASSYGDPKLHEQYF.

This clonotype was detected many times. The CDR3 is CASSRRETEAFF. Here the CDR3 DNA reads TGTGCCAGCAGCCGCAGGGAAACTGAAGCTTTCTTT. The gene calls are TRBV12-3 or TRBV12-4 and TRBJ1-1; D might be TRBD1 (5 bases). The CDR3 covers 12 residues. With 6 bases removed from V and 5 bases from J, the gap between germline ends came to 10 bases.

This chain uses TRBV20-1 with TRBJ2-7; 14 bases map to TRBD2. The trim removed 6 bases at V and 2 bases at J, leaving 6 bases unmatched. Germline CDR1 reads DFQATT; CDR2 reads SNEGSKA (reference sequence). The CDR3 spans 15 residues. CDR3 amino acids: CSAQTSGRGTYEQYF. For the CDR3, the DNA is TGCAGTGCCCAGACTAGCGGGAGGGGAACCTACGAGCAGTACTTC.

This clonotype was counted between two and nine times. The chain links TRBV5-1 to TRBJ2-1, with 10 bases aligning to TRBD1. The CDR3 has 17 amino acids. Germline V gives CDR1 SGHRS, CDR2 YFSETQ. V gave up 7 bases and J gave up 2 bases; unmatched junction bases: 12. This CDR3 reads CASGQGGLALTYNEQFF. The CDR3 DNA is TGCGCCAGCGGACAGGGGGGGCTAGCGCTCACCTACAATGAGCAGTTCTTC.

This clonotype was counted between two and nine times. J is TRBJ2-2 and V is TRBV15; no firm D call. There are 13 residues in the CDR3. The V gene lost 3 bases and the J gene lost 7 bases, with 9 bases spanning the gap. Germline CDR1 LNHNV, CDR2 YYDKDF (reference sequence). This chain's CDR3 is CATSSNPGGELFF. Here the CDR3 DNA reads TGTGCCACCAGCAGTAACCCCGGCGGGGAGCTGTTTTTT. Using reference TRBV15 and TRBJ2-2 for the parts outside the CDR3, the full variable domain is DAMVIQNPRYQVTQFGKPVTLSCSQTLNHNVMYWYQQKSSQAPKLLFHYYDKDFNNEADTPDNFQSRRPNTSFCFLDIRSPGLGDTAMYLCATSSNPGGELFFGEGSRLTVL.

The chain links TRBV6-1 to TRBJ2-2, with D possibly being TRBD1 (6 bases). V lost 6 bases and J 1 base, leaving 12 bases between the germline ends. This CDR3 comprises 15 residues. The germline gives CDR1 MNHNS, CDR2 SASEGT. CDR3 region: CASSLQGGNTGELFF. The CDR3 DNA reads TGTGCCAGCAGCCTACAGGGTGGGAACACCGGGGAGCTGTTTTTT.

This clonotype came up once. Without the conserved terminal phenylalanine or tryptophan, this CDR3 likely stems from a read error. The chain employs TRBV2 and TRBJ2-7, with 9 bases matching TRBD1. CDR1 is SNHLY, CDR2 FYNNEI, per germline. The CDR3 consists of 15 residues. V lost 7 bases to trimming and J lost 1 base; unmatched junction nucleotides: 8. The CDR3, as DNA: TGTGCCAGCAATCAGGGACAGGGTGGTTCCTACGAGCAGTACCTC. It translates to CASNQGQGGSYEQYL.

This rearrangement joins TRBV4-2 to TRBJ1-5, with 7 bases aligning to TRBD1. Germline V gives CDR1 LGHNA, CDR2 YNFKEQ. Germline trimming cut 3 bases from V and 3 bases from J; bases unmatched to any gene: 8. The CDR3 totals 16 residues. The CDR3 loop is CASSHIRGQTNQPQHF. CDR3 DNA sequence: TGTGCCAGCAGCCATATTCGGGGACAGACCAATCAGCCCCAGCATTTT.

This rearrangement joins TRBV20-1 to TRBJ1-6, with TRBD1 identical over 8 bases. Trimming took 1 base from V and 0 from J; bases not matched to a gene: 8. Germline V gene data show CDR1 as DFQATT and CDR2 as SNEGSKA (reference sequence). The CDR3 covers 18 residues. The CDR3 reads CSARGRDRQSSYNSPLHF. The CDR3 nucleotides read TGCAGTGCTAGAGGGCGGGACAGGCAGAGCTCCTATAATTCACCCCTCCACTTT.

The gene calls are TRBV29-1 and TRBJ2-5; either TRBD1 or TRBD2 may supply D (5 bases each). This CDR3 comprises 12 residues. Germline loops: CDR1 SQVTM, CDR2 ANQGSEA. Trimming left V 4 bases short and J 0 bases short, with 6 bases between. CDR3 nucleotide sequence: TGCAGCGTTGTGGGACACCAAGAGACCCAGTACTTC. Its protein is CSVVGHQETQYF.

The J gene is TRBJ2-2, the V gene TRBV5-1, with D maybe TRBD2 (6 bases). The V and J ends lost 3 bases and 4 bases respectively, with 16 bases between them. The CDR3 runs 16 residues. From germline, CDR1 is SGHRS and CDR2 YFSETQ. In DNA, the CDR3 is TGCGCCAGCAGCTGGGGGACTGGACGTTCCACCGGGGAGCTGTTTTTT. It is translated as CASSWGTGRSTGELFF.

This clonotype was recorded many times. The rearrangement uses TRBV28 and TRBJ2-7, with D hard to call. V lost 7 bases and J 3 bases, leaving 13 bases between the germline ends. From germline, CDR1 is MDHEN and CDR2 SYDVKM. The CDR3 consists of 13 residues. The CDR3 coding sequence is TGTGCCAGCACCCCGGGCAGTCTCTACGAGCAGTACTTC. Translation gives CASTPGSLYEQYF.

This clonotype was seen ten or more times. The chain carries TRBV12-3 or TRBV12-4 and TRBJ1-6; D may be TRBD1 (5 bases). The CDR3 sequence is 19 residues long. Trimming pared 5 bases from V and 0 bases from J, leaving 20 bases between. CDR3 sequence reads: CASSARGTARSSYNSPLHF. As DNA, the CDR3 is TGTGCCAGCAGTGCTCGCGGGACGGCTCGAAGCTCCTATAATTCACCCCTCCACTTT.

In its sample, this clonotype was seen many times. The chain has TRBV28 and TRBJ2-3; D might be TRBD2 (7 bases). The length of the CDR3 is 17 residues. Germline V gives CDR1 MDHEN, CDR2 SYDVKM. V gave up 4 bases and J gave up 5 bases, with 22 bases separating them. The CDR3 DNA reads TGTGCCAGCAGTTCGAGGACAGCGGCGGGAGTCAGAGATACGCAGTATTTT. This codes for CASSSRTAAGVRDTQYF. Based on the CDR3 plus reference TRBV28 and TRBJ2-3, the full variable domain is DVKVTQSSRYLVKRTGEKVFLECVQDMDHENMFWYRQDPGLGLRLIYFSYDVKMKEKGDIPEGYSVSREKKERFSLILESASTNQTSMYLCASSSRTAAGVRDTQYFGPGTRLTVL.

There are many counts of this clonotype. V gene TRBV20-1 combines with J gene TRBJ2-7; 7 bases align to TRBD1. The CDR3 is 15 amino acids. The germline gives CDR1 DFQATT, CDR2 SNEGSKA (reference sequence). Trimming at V came to 0 bases and at J to 0 bases, leaving 5 bases not matched to a gene. The CDR3 here is CSARDWGQFSYEQYF. CDR3 DNA sequence: TGCAGTGCTAGAGATTGGGGACAGTTCTCCTACGAGCAGTACTTC.

This clonotype was recorded many times. The chain uses TRBV6-4 and TRBJ2-3; 9 bases match TRBD1. CDR3 length: 14 residues. CDR1 is MRHNA, CDR2 SNTAGT, per germline. V was pared by 2 bases and J by 4 bases, with 1 base of the junction left unmatched. Here the CDR3 DNA reads TGTGCCAGCAGTGACGGGACAGGGTCAGATACGCAGTATTTT. It is translated as CASSDGTGSDTQYF.

This chain links TRBV14 with TRBJ2-1; D not resolved. The V end lost 3 bases, the J end lost 9 bases, and 9 bases lay between the germline ends. The CDR3 loop spans 12 amino acids. Germline CDR1 reads SGHDN; CDR2 reads FVKESK. CDR3 bases: TGTGCCAGCAGCCAGACCCTCACTGAGCAGTTCTTC. This translates into CASSQTLTEQFF.

The chain combines TRBV20-1 with TRBJ1-6; a possible D gene is TRBD1 (5 bases). CDR3 length: 11 amino acids. Per germline, CDR1 DFQATT and CDR2 SNEGSKA (reference sequence). V shed 3 bases and J shed 8 bases, with 5 bases lying between them. The CDR3 DNA follows: TGCAGTGCTAGGGGGGATTCACCCCTCCACTTT. This codes for CSARGDSPLHF.

This clonotype was counted only a few times. The V call is TRBV19, the J call TRBJ1-1; the D gene is possibly TRBD1 (5 bases). The CDR3 has 15 amino acids. The germline gives CDR1 LNHDA, CDR2 SQIVND (reference sequence). The ends were cut back, 5 bases at V and 0 bases at J, with 13 bases in the middle. This CDR3 reads CASSWAGEMNTEAFF. The CDR3 region has the DNA TGTGCCAGTAGTTGGGCGGGGGAAATGAACACTGAAGCTTTCTTT. The full variable domain, its missing parts supplied by reference TRBV19 and TRBJ1-1, is DGGITQSPKYLFRKEGQNVTLSCEQNLNHDAMYWYRQDPGQGLRLIYYSQIVNDFQKGDIAEGYSVSREKKESFPLTVTSAQKNPTAFYLCASSWAGEMNTEAFFGQGTRLTVV.

This clonotype showed up just a few times. Since a much larger clone is just one base distant, this may be a read error. The chain is built from TRBV28 and TRBJ2-5; D call uncertain. The V end was cut by 3 bases, the J end by 3 bases, with 8 bases between. The CDR3 loop spans 13 amino acids. Looked up from germline, CDR1 is MDHEN and CDR2 is SYDVKM. Written as DNA, the CDR3 is TGTGCCAGCAGTTTCGGCAGTGAAGAGACCCAGTACTTC. Its protein product is CASSFGSEETQYF.

The table lists this clonotype with a few counts. V usage is TRBV29-1 and J usage is TRBJ2-1, with TRBD1 matching over 8 bases. CDR1 is SQVTM, CDR2 ANQGSEA, per germline. CDR3 size: 16 residues. Trimming took 5 bases from V and 7 from J; bases not matched to a gene: 16. CDR3 residues: CSVPPLQGARENEQFF. The CDR3 nucleotides read TGCAGCGTTCCACCACTCCAGGGGGCTCGTGAAAATGAGCAGTTCTTC.

This clonotype came up many times. The chain is built from TRBV2 and TRBJ2-7; D not certain. Germline CDR1 is SNHLY and CDR2 is FYNNEI. Trimming took off 1 base at V and 5 bases at J, with 6 bases between the two ends. The CDR3 runs to 12 residues. As DNA, the CDR3 is TGTGCCAGCAGTGAAGGTGGGGACGAGCAGTACTTC. Its translation is CASSEGGDEQYF.

This chain joins TRBV7-9 and TRBJ1-1; D unresolved. Germline assignment: CDR1 SEHNR and CDR2 FQNEAQ (reference sequence). V was pared by 3 bases and J by 1 base, with 9 bases between. The CDR3 runs 14 residues. The DNA of the CDR3 is TGTGCCAGCAGCTTCATTCCGGGGAACACTGAAGCTTTCTTT. The encoded protein is CASSFIPGNTEAFF.

The chain uses TRBV12-3 or TRBV12-4 and TRBJ2-2; D might be TRBD2 (6 bases). V gave up 6 bases and J gave up 6 bases, with 20 bases separating them. The CDR3 length is 16 residues. CDR3 DNA: TGTGCCAGCAGATCGCTCTCGGGACTTGAGGCCGGGGAGCTGTTTTTT. This translates into CASRSLSGLEAGELFF.

The chain combines TRBV10-2 with TRBJ2-5, with 12 bases aligning to TRBD2. Per the germline V gene, CDR1 is WSHSY and CDR2 is SAAADI. Germline trimming cut 6 bases from V and 5 bases from J; bases unmatched to any gene: 7. This CDR3 is 15 amino acids long. CDR3 loop: CASSSSSGRGETQYF. CDR3 coding DNA: TGCGCCAGCAGCTCCTCTAGCGGGAGGGGGGAGACCCAGTACTTC.

This clonotype was recorded many times. V and J are TRBV20-1 and TRBJ1-1; D gene unclear. Germline V gene data show CDR1 as DFQATT and CDR2 as SNEGSKA (reference sequence). The CDR3 has 11 residues. The V end lost 3 bases, the J end lost 5 bases, and 7 bases lay between the germline ends. The CDR3 DNA follows: TGCAGTGCTAGGGTTAAGACTGAAGCTTTCTTT. Translating gives CSARVKTEAFF.

This clonotype showed up many times. This chain connects TRBV4-3 to TRBJ2-7; 8 bases fit TRBD2. The CDR3 loop spans 16 amino acids. V trimming: 0 bases; J trimming: 2 bases; junction bases outside the gene matches: 6. Germline CDR1 and CDR2: LGHNA and YSLEER. CDR3 protein: CASSQDPTSGAYEQYF. The CDR3, as DNA: TGCGCCAGCAGCCAAGATCCAACTAGCGGAGCCTACGAGCAGTACTTC.

This clonotype was recorded many times. The genes are TRBV12-3 or TRBV12-4 and TRBJ2-5; TRBD2 matches at 8 bases. V shed 3 bases and J 3 bases; nucleotides not matched to a gene: 3. CDR3 length: 14 amino acids. CDR3 sequence (DNA): TGTGCCAGCAGTTTTATTAGCGGGGAAGAGACCCAGTACTTC. It is translated as CASSFISGEETQYF.